Described below is a single T cell receptor beta chain sequence and its context. Its target is unknown. Repertoires were generated with immunoSEQ multiplex PCR, while TCRdb's copy carries only in-frame clones and drops some. The sample consists of about 53,000 clones, around 80% of them appearing once. Single viable CD3+CD4+CD8-CD45RO+ cells were sorted as the memory CD4+ T cells. Positive selection with CD4 microbeads enriched total CD4+ T cells. These data belong to a study of memory CD4+ T cells and cytomegalovirus serostatus. About the study: Donors were healthy Belgian adults, 8 to 10 CMV seropositive and about two dozen seronegative.

V dropped 8 bases and J dropped 5 bases, with 15 bases sitting between them. Germline CDR1 and CDR2: PRHDT and FYEKMQ (reference sequence). CDR3 length equals 13 residues. Broader study findings: Each of fewer than 80 CMV-associated TCRbeta sequences occurred in one to five individuals. The CMV-associated TCR signature appears largely within the CD4+ memory repertoire.

The rearrangement joins TRBV13 to TRBJ2-5; D not resolved. The source is an adult in good health and CMV-seronegative. Specimen: memory CD4+ T cells from blood. The CDR3 nucleotides are TGTGCCAGCCTTTACTCCAACGAGGAGACCCAGTACTTC. It is translated as CASLYSNEETQYF.